This T cell receptor beta chain was identified during a study of Graves' ophthalmopathy and Graves' hyperthyroidism. The CDR3 totals 14 residues. Germline V gene sequence: CDR1 SGHTS, CDR2 YDEGEE. V shed 2 bases and J 3 bases; nucleotides not matched to a gene: 5. In this cohort, patients with other autoimmune diseases, uncontrolled infections, pregnancy or lactation were excluded. This clonotype was seen at least ten times. A read error is possible here, since a much larger clone lies one base away. Beta-chain TCR CDR3 regions were amplified from RNA transcripts. An opening RT-PCR round employed HTBI primers and preceded a second-round multiplex PCR. TCRdb processed the multiplex PCR reads anew with MiXCR; each CDR3 protein has one entry. The table lists around 1,000,000 distinct CDR3 sequences, about two fifths of them singletons, with 11% in the top ten.

This sequence was found in an adult man with Graves' hyperthyroidism. The J gene is TRBJ2-7, the V gene TRBV5-8; TRBD1 agrees at 7 bases. Sequenced input: peripheral blood or thyroid tissue (not recorded which). The CDR3 sequence is CASSFGAGGYEQYF. CDR3 DNA: TGTGCCAGCAGCTTCGGGGCAGGGGGCTACGAGCAGTACTTC.